One sample yielded the 15 T cell receptor beta chains listed below, sequenced in a study of cytomegalovirus exposure and HLA in healthy donors. With 60 Vbeta and 13 Jbeta primers, the PCR was carried out. Libraries were prepared by immunoSEQ multiplex PCR; TCRdb keeps only in-frame clonotypes and omits some of them. The sample yields approximately 120,000 clones, roughly 80% seen once. Sequenced input: PBMCs. These TCRs come from a female donor in good health and CMV-seronegative.

The rearrangement joins TRBV6-4 to TRBJ1-5; 7 bases are shared with TRBD1. The trim removed 6 bases at V and 10 bases at J, leaving 9 bases unmatched. The CDR3 is made up of 13 amino acids. Germline-derived CDR1 and CDR2 are MRHNA and SNTAGT. Here the CDR3 DNA reads TGTGCCAGCAGCCACTCAGACAGGGAACCCCAGCATTTT. This translates into CASSHSDREPQHF.

J is TRBJ2-1 and V is TRBV11-2, with TRBD2 as a possible D gene (7 bases). The CDR3 has 16 amino acids. Trimming cost V 1 base and J 7 bases, with 17 bases left between them. From germline, CDR1 is SGHAT and CDR2 FQNNGV. This chain's CDR3 is CASSLGRSGGQNEQFF. In DNA form, the CDR3 reads TGTGCCAGCAGCTTAGGAAGGTCGGGGGGCCAGAATGAGCAGTTCTTC.

This clone was recorded once. The junction departs from germline at one end; a sequencing error may be responsible. Other DNA sequences from this sample encode an identical CDR3 as well. The chain has TRBV28 and TRBJ1-5; 7 nucleotides align to TRBD1. The CDR3 totals 17 residues. Germline-derived CDR1 and CDR2 are MDHEN and SYDVKM. The CDR3 nucleotides read TGCGCCAGCAGTTTACCGTCGACAGGGCCCCGGTTACAGCCCCAGCATTTT. Protein product: CASSLPSTGPRLQPQHF.

The rearrangement joins TRBV7-6 to TRBJ2-2; 11 positions match TRBD1. Germline values: CDR1 SGHVS, CDR2 FNYEAQ. V lost 5 bases and J lost 7; bases outside the gene matches: 6. This CDR3 spans 15 amino acids. This chain's CDR3 is CASSPGQGANGELFF. CDR3 DNA: TGTGCCAGCAGCCCAGGACAGGGGGCTAACGGGGAGCTGTTTTTT.

This rearrangement joins TRBV21-1 to TRBJ1-1; the table calls TRBD1, which could not be checked here. TRBV21-1 is termed a pseudogene. This CDR3 contains 14 residues. The CDR3 region is CALTEPFRATEAFF. For the CDR3, the DNA is TGTGCCTTAACAGAGCCATTCAGGGCCACTGAAGCTTTCTTT.

There are a few counts of this clone. The chain joins TRBV6-1 to TRBJ2-1, with 12 positions matching TRBD2. Germline V lookup: CDR1 MNHNS, CDR2 SASEGT. J lost 7 bases, V lost 6 bases, and 1 base had no gene match. The CDR3 loop spans 13 amino acids. The CDR3 DNA reads TGTGCCAGCAGGCTAGCGGGGGGGAATGAGCAGTTCTTC. Its translation is CASRLAGGNEQFF.

The V gene is TRBV29-1, the J gene TRBJ1-4; 8 bases map to TRBD1. Per germline, CDR1 SQVTM and CDR2 ANQGSEA. With V trimmed by 5 bases and J by 8 bases, 4 bases remained unmatched. The CDR3 contains 12 residues. As DNA, the CDR3 is TGCAGCGTTCAACGACAGGGGGAAAAACTGTTTTTT. Encoded protein: CSVQRQGEKLFF.

J is TRBJ2-1 and V is TRBV2; 9 nucleotides align to TRBD2. J lost 1 base, V lost 7 bases, and 5 bases had no gene match. Germline CDR1 SNHLY, CDR2 FYNNEI. This CDR3 comprises 15 residues. The CDR3: CASTKSGGSYNEQFF. The CDR3 nucleotides are TGTGCCAGCACCAAGAGCGGGGGGTCCTACAATGAGCAGTTCTTC.

The chain combines TRBV5-4 with TRBJ2-3; 7 positions agree with TRBD2. The CDR3 sequence is 13 residues long. Germline V gives CDR1 SGHNT, CDR2 YYREEE (reference sequence). V shed 5 bases, J shed 6 bases, and the junction held 6 bases outside the gene matches. The CDR3 loop is CASSQGSGDTQYF. Here the CDR3 DNA reads TGTGCCAGCAGTCAAGGTAGCGGGGATACGCAGTATTTT.

The CDR3 reads CASSLSRGDEKLFF. The CDR3 nucleotides are TGTGCCAGCAGCTTAAGCCGGGGGGATGAAAAACTGTTTTTT. The V call is TRBV11-2, the J call TRBJ1-4; D possibly corresponds to TRBD1 (5 bases). This CDR3 region has 14 residues. Per the germline V gene, CDR1 is SGHAT and CDR2 is FQNNGV. Trimming cost V 2 bases and J 6 bases, with 10 bases left between them.

The sample holds one count of this clone. This rearrangement joins TRBV5-8 to TRBJ2-3; 13 positions match TRBD2. The length of the CDR3 is 17 residues. V gave up 0 bases and J gave up 5 bases; unmatched junction bases: 6. Germline CDR1 SGHTS, CDR2 YDEGEE. DNA for the CDR3: TGTGCCAGCAGCTTGGGCCTACTAGCGGGAGGGCGAGATACGCAGTATTTT. This translates into CASSLGLLAGGRDTQYF.

CDR3 nucleotide sequence: TGTGCCAGCAGTGCGAGTGGAGCCCTCTATGGCTACACCTTC. This encodes CASSASGALYGYTF. The chain has TRBV2 and TRBJ1-2; D is uncertain. The germline gives CDR1 SNHLY, CDR2 FYNNEI. The CDR3 totals 14 residues. Trimming took off 4 bases at V and 4 bases at J, with 13 bases between the two ends.

The V gene is TRBV30, the J gene TRBJ1-2; 7 bases map to TRBD1. CDR1 is GTSNPN and CDR2 is SVGIG in the germline V gene (reference sequence). With V trimmed by 8 bases and J by 2 bases, 5 bases remained unmatched. The CDR3 has 12 residues. The CDR3 nucleotides are TGTGCCGGACCGGGACAGAACTATGGCTACACCTTC. Its protein product is CAGPGQNYGYTF.

The V and J genes are TRBV30 and TRBJ2-1; TRBD2 agrees at 10 bases. After removal of 5 bases from V and 6 bases from J, the junction contained 16 bases not matched to a gene. This CDR3 contains 17 residues. CDR1 and CDR2 (germline): GTSNPN, SVGIG (reference sequence). As DNA, the CDR3 is TGTGCCTGGTTCCCCCCGGGCACTAGCGGGGCTGGCAATGAGCAGTTCTTC. It encodes CAWFPPGTSGAGNEQFF.

The genes are TRBV6-5 and TRBJ1-2, with D perhaps TRBD1 (6 bases). CDR3 size: 14 residues. Trimming removed 5 bases at V and 7 bases at J, with 17 bases between. Looked up from germline, CDR1 is MNHEY and CDR2 is SVGAGI. The CDR3 sequence is CASSAGGRISGYTF. CDR3 nucleotide sequence: TGTGCCAGCAGTGCGGGGGGGCGCATTAGTGGCTACACCTTC.